The 6 T cell receptor beta chains below come from one sample, sequenced in a study of PD-1 blockade in classical Hodgkin lymphoma. Time point indicated: cycle 4 day 1 (C4D1), after more than five weeks of nivolumab. No patient escaped relapse after autologous stem cell transplantation, and brentuximab vedotin exposure varied. Magnetic negative selection purified CD4+ T cells from thawed PBMCs. The data were produced by immunoSEQ multiplex PCR, yet TCRdb's version contains in-frame clones alone and is incomplete. The sample lists some 15,000 clones, 78% seen once, with around 1.9% in the top ten. Sequenced material: CD4+ T cells from blood, taken before the fourth cycle of nivolumab. The receptors here all came from a human donor with classical Hodgkin lymphoma.

This rearrangement joins TRBV6-6 to TRBJ2-5; possibly TRBD1 for D (6 bases). Trimming took off 5 bases at V and 3 bases at J, with 10 bases between the two ends. From germline, CDR1 is MNHNY and CDR2 SVGAGI (reference sequence). The CDR3 totals 13 residues. The CDR3 DNA reads TGTGCCAGCAGTAAGGGGGAAAAAGAGACCCAGTACTTC. As protein: CASSKGEKETQYF.

This clone is a singleton in its sample. The chain carries TRBV19 and TRBJ2-3; D is unresolved. Deletions cut 3 bases from V and 2 bases from J, with 15 bases between. CDR1 and CDR2 (germline): LNHDA, SQIVND (reference sequence). There are 16 residues in the CDR3. The CDR3 sequence: CASSIVQAKYTDTQYF. DNA of the CDR3: TGTGCCAGTAGTATCGTCCAGGCTAAATACACAGATACGCAGTATTTT.

Written as DNA, the CDR3 is TGTGCCAGTAGTATAAGCTCCTATGGCTACACCTTC. Residues: CASSISSYGYTF. This chain links TRBV19 with TRBJ1-2; D remains unclear. Looked up from germline, CDR1 is LNHDA and CDR2 is SQIVND (reference sequence). The CDR3 has 12 residues. V was clipped by 2 bases and J by 4 bases, with 5 bases between them.

This clone has only a few counts. V is TRBV7-9 and J is TRBJ1-4; D remains ambiguous. Germline assignment: CDR1 SEHNR and CDR2 FQNEAQ (reference sequence). This CDR3 comprises 14 residues. V was clipped by 8 bases and J by 7 bases, with 17 bases between them. This chain's CDR3 is CASGTGFGSEKLFF. The DNA for the CDR3 is TGTGCCAGCGGAACCGGCTTCGGTAGTGAAAAACTGTTTTTT.

The chain recombines TRBV7-2 with TRBJ1-5; D remains unclear. Germline CDR1 is SGHTA and CDR2 is FQGNSA. V lost 5 bases, J lost 2 bases, and 19 bases lay in between. This CDR3 is 17 amino acids long. CDR3 sequence: CASSRVELGVGNQPQHF. The CDR3 DNA is TGTGCCAGCAGCAGAGTCGAGTTGGGAGTGGGCAATCAGCCCCAGCATTTT.

CDR3 coding DNA: TGTGCCACCAGCAGAGAAAGCGGGAGCTCCTACGAGCAGTACTTC. Translated: CATSRESGSSYEQYF. The rearrangement links TRBV15 to TRBJ2-7; 8 bases map to TRBD2. The CDR3 covers 15 residues. Looked up from germline, CDR1 is LNHNV and CDR2 is YYDKDF (reference sequence). V gave up 0 bases and J gave up 0 bases; unmatched junction bases: 1.